A selection of T cell receptor beta chains follows, all from one sample in a study of PD-L1 blockade in urothelial cancer. The repertoire was sequenced with immunoSEQ multiplex PCR; TCRdb's copy has only in-frame clones and lacks some. Of about 130,000 clones in the sample, roughly 83% were seen once. This specimen was PBMCs, taken around atezolizumab (anti-PD-L1) treatment. These receptor sequences come from a man aged 50 to 59 with urothelial cancer. The CDR3 runs from the conserved cysteine through the conserved F or W. Fields, in order: J gene, clone size, V gene, D gene, CDR3 protein, CDR3 DNA. D genes are given only for firm matches. Clone size is shown for a subset of rows, as once, few, many or a class of expanded clone.

>TRBJ2-5|NA|TRBV5-1|TRBD2
CASSSGLAGEWQETQYF
TGCGCCAGCAGCTCAGGACTAGCGGGAGAGTGGCAAGAGACCCAGTACTTC
>TRBJ2-1|NA|TRBV7-8|NA
CASDRGLHSYNEQFF
TGTGCCAGCGACCGAGGACTCCACTCCTACAATGAGCAGTTCTTC
>TRBJ1-1|NA|TRBV9|TRBD1
CASSVGPDRGLEAFF
TGTGCCAGCAGCGTAGGGCCAGACAGGGGGCTTGAAGCTTTCTTT
>TRBJ2-5|NA|TRBV5-4|TRBD2
CASSPSGLGARETQYF
TGTGCCAGCAGCCCCTCGGGACTAGGAGCACGAGAGACCCAGTACTTC
>TRBJ1-4|once|TRBV7-6|NA
CASSLAGGKTEKLFF
TGTGCCAGCAGCCTCGCGGGAGGGAAAACGGAAAAACTGTTTTTT
>TRBJ2-3|once|TRBV19|NA
CASSIVASTDTQYF
TGTGCCAGTAGTATAGTAGCGAGCACAGATACGCAGTATTTT
>TRBJ1-1|NA|TRBV9|TRBD1
CASSVGGADRGTEAFF
TGTGCCAGCAGCGTGGGGGGTGCGGACAGGGGCACTGAAGCTTTCTTT
>TRBJ2-7|many|TRBV19|TRBD2
CASSILSGGEQYF
TGTGCCAGTAGTATATTAAGCGGGGGCGAGCAGTACTTC
>TRBJ2-2|NA|TRBV7-8|TRBD2
CASSLGASGNTGELFF
TGTGCCAGCAGCTTAGGGGCTAGCGGGAACACCGGGGAGCTGTTTTTT
>TRBJ1-1|NA|TRBV6-5|NA
CASSYSPGRMNTEAFF
TGTGCCAGCAGTTACTCGCCAGGGAGGATGAACACTGAAGCTTTCTTT
>TRBJ1-3|NA|TRBV18|NA
CASSPRAESSGNTIYF
TGTGCCAGCTCACCGAGGGCAGAGAGCTCTGGAAACACCATATATTTT
>TRBJ2-6|NA|TRBV5-1|TRBD1
CASSWTGTASGANVLTF
TGCGCCAGCAGCTGGACAGGGACCGCCTCTGGGGCCAACGTCCTGACTTTC
>TRBJ1-6|NA|TRBV18|NA
CASSEQGGDRSPLHF
TGTGCCAGCTCAGAACAGGGAGGGGATCGGTCACCCCTCCACTTT